This paragraph reports one T cell receptor beta chain. The PCR made use of 60 Vbeta and 13 Jbeta primers. The repertoire was sequenced with immunoSEQ multiplex PCR; TCRdb's copy has only in-frame clones and lacks some. The sample lists around 210,000 clones; roughly 78% were seen once. These data come from a study of cytomegalovirus exposure and HLA in healthy donors. The CDR3 has 16 amino acids. From germline, CDR1 is MNHEY and CDR2 SVGAGI. The V end was cut by 0 bases, the J end by 5 bases, with 13 bases between. The source of this sequence is a boy aged 10-17 years in good health and CMV-seronegative. V is TRBV6-5 and J is TRBJ2-2, with D possibly being TRBD2 (5 bases). Sequencing was performed on PBMCs. The CDR3 nucleotides read TGTGCCAGCAGTTACTCTGTGGGAGTCGGAACCGGGGAGCTGTTTTTT. Its translation: CASSYSVGVGTGELFF.